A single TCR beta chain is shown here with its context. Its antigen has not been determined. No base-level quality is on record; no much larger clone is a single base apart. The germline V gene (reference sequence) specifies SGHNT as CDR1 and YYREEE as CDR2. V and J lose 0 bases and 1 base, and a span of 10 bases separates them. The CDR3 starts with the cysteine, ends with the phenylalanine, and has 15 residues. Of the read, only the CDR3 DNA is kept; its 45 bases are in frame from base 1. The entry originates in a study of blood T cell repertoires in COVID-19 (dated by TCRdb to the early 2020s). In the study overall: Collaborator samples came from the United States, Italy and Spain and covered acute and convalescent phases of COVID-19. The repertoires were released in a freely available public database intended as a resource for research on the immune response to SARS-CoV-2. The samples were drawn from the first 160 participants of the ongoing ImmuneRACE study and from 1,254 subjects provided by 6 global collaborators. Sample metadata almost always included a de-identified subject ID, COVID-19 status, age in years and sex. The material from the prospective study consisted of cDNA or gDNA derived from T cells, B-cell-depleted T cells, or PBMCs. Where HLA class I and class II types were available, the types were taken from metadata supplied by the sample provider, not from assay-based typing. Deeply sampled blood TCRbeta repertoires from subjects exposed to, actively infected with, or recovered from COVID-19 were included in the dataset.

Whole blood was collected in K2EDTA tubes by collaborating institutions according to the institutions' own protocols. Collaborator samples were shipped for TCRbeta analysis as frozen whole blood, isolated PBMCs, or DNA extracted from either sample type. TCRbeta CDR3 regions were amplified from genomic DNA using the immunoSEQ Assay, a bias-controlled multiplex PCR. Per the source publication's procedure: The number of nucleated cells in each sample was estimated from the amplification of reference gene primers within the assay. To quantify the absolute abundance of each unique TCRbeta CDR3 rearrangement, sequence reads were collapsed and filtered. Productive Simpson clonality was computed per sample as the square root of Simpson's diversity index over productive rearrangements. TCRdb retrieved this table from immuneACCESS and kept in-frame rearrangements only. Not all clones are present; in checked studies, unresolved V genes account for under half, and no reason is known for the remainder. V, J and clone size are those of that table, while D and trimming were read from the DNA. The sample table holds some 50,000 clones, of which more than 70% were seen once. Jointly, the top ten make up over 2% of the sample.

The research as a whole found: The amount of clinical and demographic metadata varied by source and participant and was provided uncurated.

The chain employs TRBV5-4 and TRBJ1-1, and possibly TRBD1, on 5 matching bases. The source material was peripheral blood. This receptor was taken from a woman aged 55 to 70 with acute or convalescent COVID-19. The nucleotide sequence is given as TGTGCCAGCAGCTTGGTTATCCAGGGGAACACTGAAGCTTTCTTT. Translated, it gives CASSLVIQGNTEAFF.